The sequence of this T cell receptor (beta chain) was determined in a study of blood T cell repertoires in COVID-19. Background on the study: Italy, Spain and the United States were the sources of the convalescent and acute COVID-19 samples.

CDR3 length: 16 residues. Germline CDR1 and CDR2: KGHSH and LQKENI. V trimming: 5 bases; J trimming: 6 bases; junction bases outside the gene matches: 14. Original methodology: Nucleated cell counts were estimated from reference gene primer amplification. Using immunoSEQ multiplex PCR, the repertoire was profiled, and TCRdb retains in-frame clones only, with some absent. That table gives V, J and clone size, and the DNA gave D and trimming. Of under 200,000 clones in the sample, around 84% were seen once. What was sequenced was peripheral blood. This sequence was found in a man aged 50-60 years with active or convalescent COVID-19. The J gene is TRBJ2-7, the V gene TRBV18; TRBD1 agrees at 9 bases. For the CDR3, the DNA is TGTGCCAGCTCATTACTTCCGAGGACAGGGGACGGCGAGCAGTACTTC. This encodes CASSLLPRTGDGEQYF.